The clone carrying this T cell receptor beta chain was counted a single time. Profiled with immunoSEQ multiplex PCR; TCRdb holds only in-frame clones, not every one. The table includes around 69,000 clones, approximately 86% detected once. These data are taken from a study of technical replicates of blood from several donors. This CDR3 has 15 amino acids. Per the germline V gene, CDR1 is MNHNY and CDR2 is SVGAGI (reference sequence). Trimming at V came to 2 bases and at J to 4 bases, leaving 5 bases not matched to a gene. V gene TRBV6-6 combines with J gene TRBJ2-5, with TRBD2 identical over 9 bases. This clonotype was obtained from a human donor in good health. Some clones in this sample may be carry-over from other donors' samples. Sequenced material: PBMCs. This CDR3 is CASSYVAGGPETQYF. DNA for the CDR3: TGTGCCAGCAGTTACGTTGCGGGGGGGCCAGAGACCCAGTACTTC.